Shown below are 14 T cell receptor beta chains from a single sample sequenced in a study of CD8 T cells in ankylosing spondylitis. Antigens of these TCRs are unknown. TCRdb re-called the 5' RACE reads through MiXCR, storing one row per CDR3 protein. The repertoire includes about 450,000 distinct CDR3 sequences, 25% to 30% of them detected once, and about 0.92% sits in the top ten. Broader study findings: Ankylosing spondylitis blood seemed to carry a telltale TCR beta motif made of seven or eight highly homologous variants.

Specimen: blood, either unsorted or a sorted T cell fraction (not recorded which). The receptors come from a male donor with ankylosing spondylitis.

This clonotype was seen many times. J is TRBJ2-3 and V is TRBV5-1, with a weak D call TRBD2 (6 bases). V was cut by 4 bases and J by 5 bases, with 8 bases left in between. The V gene's germline CDR1 is SGHRS and CDR2 YFSETQ. The CDR3 is 12 amino acids. As DNA, the CDR3 is TGCGCCAGCAGCCCGGGACTAGATACGCAGTATTTT. Translating gives CASSPGLDTQYF. The variable domain in full, completed from reference TRBV5-1 and TRBJ2-3, reads KAGVTQTPRYLIKTRGQQVTLSCSPISGHRSVSWYQQTPGQGLQFLFEYFSETQRNKGNFPGRFSGRQFSNSRSEMNVSTLELGDSALYLCASSPGLDTQYFGPGTRLTVL.

The chain employs TRBV3-1 and TRBJ1-1, with D unclear. The V end was cut by 3 bases, the J end by 5 bases, with 10 bases between. This CDR3 region has 13 residues. Germline V gene sequence: CDR1 LGHDT, CDR2 YNNKEL (reference sequence). CDR3: CASSQLLGTEAFF. In nucleotides, the CDR3 is TGTGCCAGCAGCCAGTTATTGGGGACTGAAGCTTTCTTT.

This clonotype was recorded at least ten times. CDR3 DNA: TGCAGTGCTAGCGGGGGTTTATTGACTGAAGCTTTCTTT. This sequence encodes CSASGGLLTEAFF. The chain uses TRBV20-1 and TRBJ1-1; tentatively, D is TRBD1 (5 bases). Trimming took 3 bases from V and 5 from J, leaving 13 bases between them. CDR3 size: 13 residues. Germline V lookup: CDR1 DFQATT, CDR2 SNEGSKA (reference sequence).

This clonotype has just a few counts. This chain connects TRBV28 to TRBJ2-7; 7 positions match TRBD1. V shed 6 bases, J shed 0 bases, and the junction held 2 bases outside the gene matches. This CDR3 is built from 13 residues. Per the germline V gene, CDR1 is MDHEN and CDR2 is SYDVKM. CDR3 region: CASRDRTSYEQYV. CDR3 nucleotides: TGTGCCAGCAGGGACAGGACCTCCTACGAGCAGTACGTC.

This clonotype was recorded many times. The chain carries TRBV11-1 and TRBJ1-1, with TRBD1 as a possible D gene (5 bases). The CDR3 runs 14 residues. V was cut by 0 bases and J by 4 bases, with 9 bases left in between. Per the germline V gene, CDR1 is SGHAT and CDR2 is FQDESV (reference sequence). The CDR3 DNA reads TGTGCCAGCAGCTTAGCCGGGGGGGGCACTGAAGCTTTCTTT. It encodes CASSLAGGGTEAFF.

The genes are TRBV4-1 and TRBJ2-5; TRBD2 aligns across 14 bases. With V trimmed by 0 bases and J by 4 bases, 13 bases remained unmatched. This CDR3 spans 20 amino acids. Germline V gene sequence: CDR1 MGHRA, CDR2 YSYEKL. CDR3 sequence (DNA): TGCGCCAGCAGCCAAGATCGCGGGACTAGCGGGAGAATAGGTCCAGAGACCCAGTACTTC. It is translated as CASSQDRGTSGRIGPETQYF.

The chain is built from TRBV5-1 and TRBJ2-7, with 8 positions matching TRBD1. In germline, CDR1 is SGHRS, CDR2 YFSETQ. This CDR3 has 14 residues. The junction had 5 bases not matched to a gene; V was cut back by 1 base and J by 5 bases. DNA of the CDR3: TGCGCCAGCAGCTTGTCCAGGGGGCTAAACGAGCAGTACTTC. Its translation: CASSLSRGLNEQYF. The variable domain in full, completed from reference TRBV5-1 and TRBJ2-7, reads KAGVTQTPRYLIKTRGQQVTLSCSPISGHRSVSWYQQTPGQGLQFLFEYFSETQRNKGNFPGRFSGRQFSNSRSEMNVSTLELGDSALYLCASSLSRGLNEQYFGPGTRLTVT.

In its sample, this clonotype was seen a few times. This rearrangement joins TRBV3-1 to TRBJ1-1, with D unresolved. V was clipped by 4 bases and J by 4 bases, with 13 bases between them. The CDR3 has 14 amino acids. From germline, CDR1 is LGHDT and CDR2 YNNKEL (reference sequence). DNA of the CDR3: TGTGCCAGCAGCCCCCTGGGCAAGGGCACTGAAGCTTTCTTT. It is translated as CASSPLGKGTEAFF.

This clonotype appeared a single time. The chain joins TRBV11-3 to TRBJ2-3; 8 positions agree with TRBD2. Trimming cost V 4 bases and J 11 bases; bases outside gene matches: 2. The CDR3 has 11 amino acids. CDR1 SGHNT and CDR2 YENEEA come from the germline V gene. CDR3 DNA: TGTGCCAGCAGCTCGGGAGGGGTGCAGTATTTT. Translating it yields CASSSGGVQYF. The whole variable domain, remainder taken from reference TRBV11-3 and TRBJ2-3, is EAGVVQSPRYKIIEKKQPVAFWCNPISGHNTLYWYLQNLGQGPELLIRYENEEAVDDSQLPKDRFSAERLKGVDSTLKIQPAELGDSAVYLCASSSGGVQYFGPGTRLTVL.

V is TRBV29-1 and J is TRBJ2-2; TRBD1 matches 10 bases. The trim removed 7 bases at V and 0 bases at J, leaving 5 bases unmatched. The V gene's germline CDR1 is SQVTM and CDR2 ANQGSEA. This CDR3 is built from 15 residues. CDR3: CSGGGQGANTGELFF. DNA for the CDR3: TGCAGCGGAGGAGGACAGGGGGCGAACACCGGGGAGCTGTTTTTT.

The gene calls are TRBV24-1 and TRBJ2-3; 7 nucleotides align to TRBD1. The V gene end was trimmed by 3 bases and the J gene end by 2 bases; junction bases not matched to a gene: 10. Per germline, CDR1 KGHDR and CDR2 SFDVKD. The CDR3 covers 17 residues. The CDR3 nucleotides read TGTGCCACCAGTGATCTGGATCCGGGACAGACCACAGATACGCAGTATTTT. The encoded protein is CATSDLDPGQTTDTQYF.

The rearrangement links TRBV20-1 to TRBJ1-5, with 7 bases fitting TRBD1. The CDR3 has 13 residues. Germline lookup yields CDR1 DFQATT and CDR2 SNEGSKA (reference sequence). The V and J ends lost 5 bases and 0 bases, in that order; junction bases with no gene match: 1. CDR3 residues: CSAGDSSNQPQHF. The DNA for the CDR3 is TGCAGTGCTGGGGACAGTAGCAATCAGCCCCAGCATTTT.

This clonotype came up a few times. CDR3 DNA sequence: TGTGCCACCAACCGGGGACCGAACACTGAAGCTTTCTTT. Translating gives CATNRGPNTEAFF. The genes are TRBV5-6 and TRBJ1-1; TRBD1 might be the D (5 bases). The CDR3 is 13 residues long. V lost 9 bases and J lost 1, with 13 bases in between. From germline, CDR1 is SGHDT and CDR2 YYEEEE.

The table lists this clonotype with a few counts. The rearrangement joins TRBV12-3 or TRBV12-4 to TRBJ1-3, with D perhaps TRBD1 (6 bases). With 6 bases removed from V and 0 bases from J, the gap between germline ends came to 9 bases. CDR3 length: 14 amino acids. In nucleotides, the CDR3 is TGTGCCAGCAGGACAGGTTTCTCTGGAAACACCATATATTTT. This sequence encodes CASRTGFSGNTIYF.